One and the same sample provided the 24 T cell receptor beta chains below, sequenced in a study of T cells in Graves' hyperthyroidism and ophthalmopathy. The CDR3 regions of TCR beta were amplified from RNA transcripts. An initial round of RT-PCR targeting the TCR CDR3 relied on the HTBI primer set. TCRdb used MiXCR to reprocess the multiplex PCR reads, holding one entry per CDR3 protein. The sample holds roughly 700,000 distinct CDR3 sequences, just over 35% seen once. The sample consisted of blood. The origin of the receptors is a woman aged 40 to 50 with Graves' hyperthyroidism.

Of note for this clonotype: This may come from a read error, since a much larger clone is one base off. This chain links TRBV14 with TRBJ1-1, with a possible D match to TRBD1 (5 bases). The V end lost 0 bases, the J end lost 0 bases, and 11 bases lay between the germline ends. The V gene's germline CDR1 is SGHDN and CDR2 FVKESK. CDR3 length: 16 residues. Here the CDR3 reads CASSQDRGTMNTEAFF. The CDR3 nucleotides read TGTGCCAGCAGCCAAGATCGGGGGACCATGAACACTGAAGCTTTCTTT.

The CDR3 loop reads CASSAPGPYGNQPQHF. CDR3 DNA sequence: TGTGCCAGCAGCGCCCCAGGGCCATATGGCAATCAGCCCCAGCATTTT. The chain links TRBV11-3 to TRBJ1-5; maybe TRBD1 (5 bases). CDR1 SGHNT and CDR2 YENEEA come from the germline V gene. The ends were cut back, 5 bases at V and 2 bases at J, with 16 bases in the middle. The CDR3 is made up of 16 amino acids.

On this clonotype itself: The junction departs from the called germline gene at one end, perhaps through a read error. The chain's CDR3 is CASSPRTGWEKLLF. In nucleotides, the CDR3 is TGTGCCAGCAGCCCACGGACAGGGTGGGAAAAACTGCTTTTT. The chain links TRBV7-2 to TRBJ1-4, with TRBD1 identical over 8 bases. The CDR3 runs to 14 residues. Germline V gene sequence: CDR1 SGHTA, CDR2 FQGNSA.

The chain links TRBV5-1 to TRBJ2-2; the D is unclear. CDR1 SGHRS and CDR2 YFSETQ come from the germline V gene. The CDR3 is made up of 16 amino acids. Trimming removed 1 base from V and 1 base from J, with 11 bases in between. The CDR3 bases are TGCGCCAGCAGCTTGTTTGGCGGTGTGAACACCGGGGAGCTGTTTTTT. Its translation is CASSLFGGVNTGELFF.

This chain joins TRBV18 and TRBJ1-2; possibly TRBD1 for D (6 bases). The CDR3 contains 14 residues. Germline V gene lookup returns CDR1 KGHSH and CDR2 LQKENI. Trimming cost V 2 bases and J 8 bases, with 15 bases left between them. The CDR3 sequence is CASSPKQGWAGYTF. The CDR3 DNA reads TGTGCCAGCTCACCAAAACAGGGATGGGCCGGCTACACCTTC. The full variable domain, with the rest looked up from reference TRBV18 and TRBJ1-2, is NAGVMQNPRHLVRRRGQEARLRCSPMKGHSHVYWYRQLPEEGLKFMVYLQKENIIDESGMPKERFSAEFPKEGPSILRIQQVVRGDSAAYFCASSPKQGWAGYTFGSGTRLTVV.

This clonotype has ten or more counts. The genes are TRBV7-2 and TRBJ1-2; 7 bases agree with TRBD1. The V gene's germline CDR1 is SGHTA and CDR2 FQGNSA. Losses at the gene ends were 5 bases for V and 3 bases for J; bases not matched to a gene: 12. The CDR3 is 16 residues long. This chain's CDR3 is CASSMGGKGAYYGYTF. The CDR3 bases are TGTGCCAGCAGCATGGGGGGGAAGGGGGCGTACTATGGCTACACCTTC.

V usage is TRBV20-1 and J usage is TRBJ1-2, with D possibly TRBD1 on 5 matching bases. Per the germline V gene, CDR1 is DFQATT and CDR2 is SNEGSKA (reference sequence). V was clipped by 0 bases and J by 4 bases, with 12 bases between them. The CDR3 is made up of 14 amino acids. CDR3 sequence reads: CSARDPRGGYGYTF. The CDR3 nucleotides are TGCAGTGCTAGAGATCCTCGCGGGGGCTATGGCTACACCTTC.

This chain connects TRBV20-1 to TRBJ1-1, with D possibly TRBD1 on 6 matching bases. Germline CDR1 and CDR2: DFQATT and SNEGSKA (reference sequence). V lost 0 bases, J lost 4 bases, and 9 bases lay in between. The CDR3 runs 13 residues. Here the CDR3 DNA reads TGCAGTGCTAGAGATACAGGGTTCACTGAAGCTTTCTTT. Protein product: CSARDTGFTEAFF.

This clonotype was counted many times. V and J are TRBV7-9 and TRBJ2-5; D might be TRBD1 or TRBD2, each matching 5 bases. The germline gives CDR1 SEHNR, CDR2 FQNEAQ (reference sequence). The CDR3 is made up of 16 amino acids. V was shortened by 5 bases and J by 4 bases, with 20 bases between the two germline ends. CDR3 sequence: CASSLTANSRGETQYF. In DNA form, the CDR3 reads TGTGCCAGCAGCCTCACGGCCAACTCGAGGGGAGAGACCCAGTACTTC.

This clonotype has a count of ten or more. V is TRBV29-1 and J is TRBJ2-7, with no clear D. With 5 bases removed from V and 0 bases from J, the gap between germline ends came to 17 bases. Germline CDR1 and CDR2: SQVTM and ANQGSEA. The CDR3 is made up of 15 amino acids. CDR3 loop: CSVTQAMKSSYEQYF. The CDR3 DNA reads TGCAGCGTTACTCAGGCGATGAAGAGCTCCTACGAGCAGTACTTC.

This clonotype was seen a few times. V is TRBV7-3 and J is TRBJ1-1; TRBD1 agrees at 10 bases. V lost 5 bases and J lost 5; bases outside the gene matches: 14. Germline lookup yields CDR1 SGHTA and CDR2 FQGTGA. This CDR3 contains 17 residues. The CDR3 loop reads CASSPLYPGQGKTEAFF. The CDR3 nucleotides are TGTGCCAGCAGCCCCCTTTATCCGGGACAGGGGAAGACTGAAGCTTTCTTT.

This clonotype was counted a few times. The chain recombines TRBV4-3 with TRBJ1-1, with D unresolved. This CDR3 has 16 amino acids. Germline CDR1 is LGHNA and CDR2 is YSLEER. V dropped 0 bases and J dropped 1 base, with 12 bases sitting between them. CDR3 region: CASSQDWTGSNTEAFF. CDR3 nucleotides: TGCGCCAGCAGCCAAGATTGGACGGGGTCGAACACTGAAGCTTTCTTT.

J is TRBJ2-1 and V is TRBV19, with 7 bases identical to TRBD1. V was pared by 3 bases and J by 5 bases, with 4 bases of the junction left unmatched. The V gene's germline CDR1 is LNHDA and CDR2 SQIVND (reference sequence). The CDR3 is 14 residues long. For the CDR3, the DNA is TGTGCCAGTAGTATCCTGGGACAGAACAATGAGCAGTTCTTC. This gives the protein CASSILGQNNEQFF.

The rearrangement links TRBV6-1 to TRBJ2-6; D is perhaps TRBD2 (5 bases). CDR1 is MNHNS, CDR2 SASEGT, per germline. This CDR3 is 15 amino acids long. Trimming took off 8 bases at V and 0 bases at J, with 11 bases between the two ends. CDR3 sequence reads: CASFAGVSGANVLTF. The CDR3 DNA follows: TGTGCCAGCTTCGCCGGGGTCTCTGGGGCCAACGTCCTGACTTTC.

In its sample, this clonotype was seen many times. The chain employs TRBV10-3 and TRBJ1-2, with 7 positions matching TRBD1. This CDR3 spans 17 amino acids. Unmatched junction bases numbered 12, after V lost 5 bases and J lost 0 bases. CDR1 ENHRY and CDR2 SYGVKD come from the germline V gene. The DNA of the CDR3 is TGTGCCATCAGTCAACTTACAGGGGCCGGGTCTAACTATGGCTACACCTTC. It is translated as CAISQLTGAGSNYGYTF.

This clonotype was seen only once. The rearrangement joins TRBV7-8 to TRBJ1-1; D perhaps matches TRBD1 (5 bases). The germline gives CDR1 SGHVS, CDR2 FQNEAQ. The CDR3 is made up of 14 amino acids. Trimming left V 5 bases short and J 9 bases short, with 19 bases between. The CDR3 DNA is TGTGCCAGCAGCCGAGGGCAGGGTAGGGAAAAAGCTTTCTTT. Translating gives CASSRGQGREKAFF. The variable domain in full, completed from reference TRBV7-8 and TRBJ1-1, reads GAGVSQSPRYKVAKRGQDVALRCDPISGHVSLFWYQQALGQGPEFLTYFQNEAQLDKSGLPSDRFFAERPEGSVSTLKIQRTQQEDSAVYLCASSRGQGREKAFFGQGTRLTVV.

The table lists this clonotype with a few counts. The CDR3 loop is CASRGEVSYEQYF. Written as DNA, the CDR3 is TGTGCCAGCAGGGGCGAAGTTTCCTACGAGCAGTACTTC. The genes are TRBV28 and TRBJ2-7; D not certain. The CDR3 sequence is 13 residues long. Trimming left V 6 bases short and J 1 base short, with 10 bases between. The germline gives CDR1 MDHEN, CDR2 SYDVKM.

The V call is TRBV29-1, the J call TRBJ2-2, with D possibly TRBD1 on 6 matching bases. The CDR3 is 12 amino acids. Germline values: CDR1 SQVTM, CDR2 ANQGSEA. V lost 7 bases and J lost 1, with 7 bases in between. In DNA form, the CDR3 reads TGCAGCGAGACAGGGAACACCGGGGAGCTGTTTTTT. It codes for CSETGNTGELFF.

The J gene is TRBJ1-6, the V gene TRBV4-3; D might be TRBD1 (6 bases). Germline V gives CDR1 LGHNA, CDR2 YSLEER. CDR3 length equals 15 residues. Trimming removed 0 bases at V and 11 bases at J, with 14 bases between. Here the CDR3 reads CASSQDLTGGPPLHF. In DNA form, the CDR3 reads TGCGCCAGCAGCCAAGATCTGACCGGGGGCCCACCCCTCCACTTT.

The V and J genes are TRBV12-3 or TRBV12-4 and TRBJ1-6; possibly TRBD1 for D (6 bases). The CDR3 is 15 amino acids. Trimming cost V 3 bases and J 10 bases, with 16 bases left between them. DNA for the CDR3: TGTGCCAGCAGTTTTCAGGGGCAGGGTGCGTCACCCCTCCACTTT. It translates to CASSFQGQGASPLHF.

This clonotype has at least ten counts. The J gene is TRBJ2-2, the V gene TRBV2, with 9 bases identical to TRBD1. J lost 4 bases, V lost 8 bases, and 2 bases had no gene match. Germline V gene lookup returns CDR1 SNHLY and CDR2 FYNNEI. This CDR3 region has 13 residues. The CDR3 is CASGQGLTGELFF. The CDR3 coding sequence is TGTGCCAGCGGACAGGGGCTCACCGGGGAGCTGTTTTTT.

There are a few counts of this clonotype. The chain joins TRBV12-3 or TRBV12-4 to TRBJ2-5; D is undetermined. V was trimmed by 6 bases and J by 7 bases, leaving 21 bases between them. The CDR3 contains 15 residues. The CDR3 DNA is TGTGCCAGCAGAACTACTGCGCTGATCAAGGGGACCCAGTACTTC. Its translation is CASRTTALIKGTQYF.

The chain links TRBV6-5 to TRBJ1-2; D might be TRBD1 (6 bases). Trimming cost V 7 bases and J 4 bases, with 10 bases left between them. This CDR3 is built from 12 residues. Germline V gene sequence: CDR1 MNHEY, CDR2 SVGAGI. The CDR3 region has the DNA TGTGCCAGCACAGGGGTCGGCTATGGCTACACCTTC. Translating it yields CASTGVGYGYTF.

The genes are TRBV7-2 and TRBJ2-3, with D unclear. V was trimmed by 5 bases and J by 6 bases, leaving 9 bases between them. The CDR3 is 12 residues long. CDR1 and CDR2 (germline): SGHTA, FQGNSA. The CDR3 sequence: CASSPSVDTQYF. CDR3 DNA sequence: TGTGCCAGCAGCCCTTCCGTCGATACGCAGTATTTT.